This TCR beta chain was sequenced for a study of cytomegalovirus exposure and HLA in healthy donors. Study-level information: A preliminary data release comprised roughly 80 million unique TCRs obtained from HLA-typed donors. Points from the study as a whole: Among TCR sequences, most were rare, though some public TCRs appeared in many donors. Most of the TCR beta V segments (in an earlier analysis) were productive either about 87% or about 30% of the time.

The trim removed 6 bases at V and 0 bases at J, leaving 8 bases unmatched. Looked up from germline, CDR1 is MDHEN and CDR2 is SYDVKM. The CDR3 contains 16 residues. The donors comprised healthy bone marrow donors. The primer mix had 60 Vbeta and 13 Jbeta primers. The protocol was immunoSEQ multiplex PCR, while the TCRdb copy is restricted to in-frame clones and leaves out a portion. The sample carries fewer than 130,000 clones, approximately 80% recorded once. This clone was observed a few times. Its antigen is currently unknown. The chain combines TRBV28 with TRBJ1-3, with 7 bases lining up with TRBD1. The material sequenced was PBMCs. The clonotype was recovered from a female donor in good health and CMV-seropositive. CDR3 coding DNA: TGTGCCAGCAGAGAAACAGGGGTCCTCTCTGGAAACACCATATATTTT. Translation gives CASRETGVLSGNTIYF.